This is a list of T cell receptor beta chains from one sample in a study of blood T cell repertoires in COVID-19. Profiled with immunoSEQ multiplex PCR; TCRdb holds only in-frame clones, not every one. The profile shows roughly 51,000 clones, 80% to 90% of them singletons. Sequenced input: peripheral blood. The receptors derive from an elderly woman with acute or convalescent COVID-19. Both conserved end residues are part of each CDR3. A D gene is named only where the DNA matches it firmly. A row's size may be missing; if present it is once, few, many or a size class.

.	TRBD1	TRBV11-2	TRBJ1-5	CASSPGTGHQPQHF	TGTGCCAGCAGCCCCGGGACAGGGCATCAGCCCCAGCATTTT
once	.	TRBV14	TRBJ2-1	CASSQDGARVRNEQFF	TGTGCCAGCAGCCAAGATGGGGCCAGGGTGAGAAATGAGCAGTTCTTC
few	.	TRBV7-9	TRBJ1-1	CASTILGGGLEHIF	TGTGCCAGCACCATTTTGGGGGGAGGGTTAGAACATATCTTT
.	.	TRBV18	TRBJ2-7	CASSPPRGGRGEQYF	TGTGCCAGCTCACCACCGAGGGGCGGGCGGGGCGAGCAGTACTTC
.	TRBD2	TRBV9	TRBJ2-2	CASSPTTGRDTGELFF	TGTGCCAGCAGCCCCACCACGGGGAGGGACACCGGGGAGCTGTTTTTT
.	.	TRBV3-1/TRBV3-2	TRBJ1-5	CASSPLPDQPQHF	TGTGCCAGCAGCCCCCTTCCCGATCAGCCCCAGCATTTT
.	.	TRBV2	TRBJ2-1	CASPSGTSSNNEQFF	TGTGCCAGCCCGTCCGGGACTTCCTCCAACAATGAGCAGTTCTTC
.	.	TRBV7-9	TRBJ1-1	CASSPPQGRDTEAFF	TGTGCCAGCAGCCCACCTCAGGGGAGAGACACTGAAGCTTTCTTT
once	TRBD1	TRBV4-1	TRBJ1-1	CASSSSTGGSEAFF	TGCGCCAGCAGCTCCTCGACAGGGGGCTCTGAAGCTTTCTTT
once	.	TRBV3-1/TRBV3-2	TRBJ1-6	CASSQEGVHNSPLHF	TGTGCCAGCAGCCAAGAAGGGGTCCATAATTCACCCCTCCACTTT
few	.	TRBV12-2	TRBJ1-5	CASRLGTARQPQHF	TGTGCAAGTCGCTTAGGGACAGCCAGGCAGCCCCAGCATTTT
.	.	TRBV30	TRBJ2-5	CAWRGVLRGETQYF	TGTGCCTGGAGAGGAGTCTTGCGGGGAGAGACCCAGTACTTC
.	.	TRBV5-1	TRBJ2-5	CASSKGIQETQYF	TGCGCCAGCAGCAAGGGGATCCAAGAGACCCAGTACTTC
.	.	TRBV7-9	TRBJ2-2	CASSLAPSGTGELFF	TGTGCCAGCAGCTTAGCCCCGTCGGGCACCGGGGAGCTGTTTTTT
.	.	TRBV7-9	TRBJ1-2	CASSLNPGAYGYTF	TGTGCCAGCAGCTTAAATCCTGGGGCCTATGGCTACACCTTC
.	.	TRBV6-1	TRBJ2-4	CASSELPLAKNIQYF	TGTGCCAGCAGTGAACTACCCCTAGCCAAAAACATTCAGTACTTC
.	.	TRBV3-1/TRBV3-2	TRBJ1-4	CASSHPREGEKLFF	TGTGCCAGCAGCCACCCCAGGGAGGGTGAAAAACTGTTTTTT
.	TRBD2	TRBV19	TRBJ2-3	CASTTPGLAATDTQYF	TGTGCCAGTACCACGCCCGGACTAGCCGCCACAGATACGCAGTATTTT
.	.	TRBV20-1	TRBJ1-2	CSAVGGSYTF	TGCAGTGCGGTCGGGGGATCCTACACCTTC
.	TRBD1	TRBV5-1	TRBJ2-3	CASGTGGNTQYF	TGCGCCAGCGGGACAGGGGGGAATACGCAGTATTTT
.	TRBD1	TRBV27	TRBJ1-6	CASREQGANSPLHF	TGTGCCAGCAGGGAACAGGGGGCTAATTCACCCCTCCACTTT
.	TRBD1	TRBV7-9	TRBJ1-4	CASSMGTVTNEKLFF	TGTGCCAGCAGCATGGGGACAGTAACTAATGAAAAACTGTTTTTT
.	.	TRBV6-5	TRBJ1-2	CASSPDIIYGYTF	TGTGCCAGCAGTCCTGACATAATCTATGGCTACACCTTC
.	.	TRBV20-1	TRBJ1-3	CSAAEGNTIYF	TGCAGTGCCGCCGAGGGTAACACCATATATTTT
.	.	TRBV12-3/TRBV12-4	TRBJ2-1	CASSFRVEQFF	TGTGCCAGCAGTTTCCGGGTTGAGCAGTTCTTC
few	TRBD1	TRBV19	TRBJ1-5	CASSFGQGGDQPQHF	TGTGCCAGTAGTTTCGGACAGGGCGGGGATCAGCCCCAGCATTTT
.	.	TRBV7-6	TRBJ1-4	CASSPPGVGGEKLFF	TGTGCCAGCAGCCCCCCGGGCGTCGGAGGTGAAAAACTGTTTTTT
.	.	TRBV5-1	TRBJ2-7	CASSEGDEQYF	TGCGCCAGCAGTGAAGGAGACGAGCAGTACTTC
.	TRBD1	TRBV5-1	TRBJ1-5	CASSPGQENQPQHF	TGCGCCAGCAGCCCAGGACAGGAAAACCAGCCCCAGCATTTT
.	.	TRBV21-1	TRBJ1-3	CASSVDRAGNTIYF	TGTGCCAGCAGCGTAGACAGGGCTGGAAACACCATATATTTT
.	TRBD1	TRBV6-2/TRBV6-3	TRBJ1-2	CASSDRQGRYTF	TGTGCCAGCAGTGATCGACAGGGCCGCTACACCTTC
.	.	TRBV29-1	TRBJ1-2	CSVDQLAGNYGYTF	TGCAGCGTAGACCAGCTAGCCGGCAACTATGGCTACACCTTC
.	TRBD1	TRBV19	TRBJ1-3	CASTSTGTGGGNTIYF	TGTGCCAGTACTTCCACCGGGACAGGAGGAGGAAACACCATATATTTT
.	.	TRBV3-1/TRBV3-2	TRBJ2-2	CASSQTAGGELFF	TGTGCCAGCAGCCAGACGGCGGGGGGGGAGCTGTTTTTT
.	.	TRBV4-1	TRBJ2-7	CASSQSWVGFRGEQYF	TGCGCCAGCAGCCAATCCTGGGTGGGGTTTAGAGGGGAGCAGTACTTC
.	.	TRBV6-5	TRBJ1-3	CASTDPDSLIIYF	TGTGCCAGCACGGACCCGGACAGCCTTATAATATATTTT
.	TRBD1	TRBV24-1	TRBJ1-2	CATSESDRASGYTF	TGTGCCACCAGTGAATCGGACAGGGCGAGTGGCTACACCTTC
.	.	TRBV4-2	TRBJ2-7	CASSAQENDFDEQYF	TGTGCCAGCAGCGCACAGGAGAACGATTTCGACGAGCAGTACTTC
.	TRBD1	TRBV27	TRBJ1-6	CASRTGTNSPLHF	TGTGCCAGCAGGACAGGGACAAATTCACCCCTCCACTTT
.	.	TRBV18	TRBJ2-1	CASSPGGWDEQFF	TGTGCCAGCTCACCAGGCGGCTGGGATGAGCAGTTCTTC
.	TRBD1	TRBV13	TRBJ1-6	CASTRTGRPNSPLHF	TGTGCCAGCACGCGGACAGGTCGTCCTAATTCACCCCTCCACTTT
.	TRBD2	TRBV3-1/TRBV3-2	TRBJ2-7	CASSQGLADEQYF	TGTGCCAGCAGTCAGGGACTAGCGGACGAGCAGTACTTC
.	.	TRBV5-1	TRBJ2-7	CASSSTYEQYF	TGCGCCAGCAGCAGCACCTACGAGCAGTACTTC
.	TRBD2	TRBV5-1	TRBJ2-7	CASSFSGGSSYEQYF	TGCGCCAGCAGCTTCAGCGGGGGAAGCTCCTACGAGCAGTACTTC
once	.	TRBV5-1	TRBJ1-5	CASSLSGASNQPQHF	TGCGCCAGCAGCTTGAGTGGGGCTAGCAATCAGCCCCAGCATTTT
.	.	TRBV25-1	TRBJ1-2	CASADVAGYTF	TGTGCCAGCGCTGATGTAGCCGGCTACACCTTC
.	TRBD1	TRBV7-6	TRBJ1-4	CASSLGTGGGNEKLFF	TGTGCCAGCAGCTTAGGGACAGGGGGCGGGAATGAAAAACTGTTTTTT
few	TRBD2	TRBV7-9	TRBJ2-7	CASSPSGEPSYEQYF	TGTGCCAGCAGCCCTAGCGGGGAGCCGTCCTACGAGCAGTACTTC
.	TRBD1	TRBV12-5	TRBJ2-2	CASVETGTVYTGELFF	TGTGCTAGTGTTGAAACCGGGACAGTATACACCGGGGAGCTGTTTTTT
.	TRBD1	TRBV12-3/TRBV12-4	TRBJ1-2	CASSTTGQDGYTF	TGTGCCAGCAGCACGACAGGGCAGGATGGCTACACCTTC
.	TRBD1	TRBV5-1	TRBJ2-7	CASSRTGENEQYF	TGCGCCAGCAGCCGGACAGGGGAGAACGAGCAGTACTTC
.	TRBD1	TRBV5-1	TRBJ1-4	CASSLGGTGGDNEKLFF	TGCGCCAGCAGCTTGGGCGGGACAGGGGGCGATAATGAAAAACTGTTTTTT